Listed here are 25 T cell receptor beta chains from one sample, sequenced in a study of read filtering for tumor transcriptome and immune sequencing. This library used around 400 ng RNA and molecular barcoded adaptors spanning alpha/delta and beta/gamma chains. TCRdb reprocessed the reads via MiXCR and lists one record per CDR3 protein. Of over 7,500 distinct CDR3 sequences listed, around a sixth are singletons. Sequenced sample: a population of CD138-negative cells sorted from bone marrow. Every receptor here comes from a donor older than 35 with multiple myeloma.

This clonotype was observed at least ten times. The chain has TRBV9 and TRBJ1-1; D is unclear. This CDR3 spans 15 amino acids. Germline V gene data show CDR1 as SGDLS and CDR2 as YYNGEE. V lost 3 bases to trimming and J lost 5 bases, with 17 bases between them. The CDR3 spells CASSAAHGVGTEAFF. CDR3 sequence (DNA): TGTGCCAGCAGCGCCGCGCACGGGGTCGGGACTGAAGCTTTCTTT.

In its sample, this clonotype is medium-sized. The chain uses TRBV15 and TRBJ1-2, with D perhaps TRBD1 (5 bases). Germline V gives CDR1 LNHNV, CDR2 YYDKDF (reference sequence). V lost 0 bases to trimming and J lost 4 bases, with 9 bases between them. This CDR3 contains 14 residues. CDR3 sequence: CATSREGRSYGYTF. In nucleotides, the CDR3 is TGTGCCACCAGCAGAGAGGGACGGAGCTATGGCTACACCTTC.

This clonotype was counted at least ten times. The chain uses TRBV6-4 and TRBJ1-2; no reliable D call. This CDR3 region has 16 residues. With 7 bases removed from V and 0 bases from J, the gap between germline ends came to 18 bases. Germline assignment: CDR1 MRHNA and CDR2 SNTAGT. The CDR3 region has the DNA TGTGCCAGCACTCAATCGGGATCGGCCCCTAACTATGGCTACACCTTC. This gives the protein CASTQSGSAPNYGYTF.

With respect to this clonotype: One junction end does not reproduce the germline sequence, and a read error may be involved. This sequence joins TRBV10-3 and TRBJ2-7; possibly TRBD1 for D (6 bases). Germline CDR1 reads ENHRY; CDR2 reads SYGVKD. The CDR3 runs 12 residues. As DNA, the CDR3 is TGTGCCACCACAGGACAGAACTACAAGCAGTACTTC. This gives the protein CATTGQNYKQYF.

Worth noting for this clonotype: Possible read error: a much larger clone is one base away. The V call is TRBV29-1, the J call TRBJ2-7; perhaps TRBD1 as D (5 bases). Deletions cut 7 bases from V and 3 bases from J, with 16 bases between. This CDR3 has 13 residues. Germline loops: CDR1 SQVTM, CDR2 ANQGSEA. The CDR3 is CSAGQGTLYEQYF. CDR3 nucleotide sequence: TGCAGCGCTGGGCAGGGAACACTCTACGAGCAGTACTTC.

This clonotype was found many times. V and J are TRBV7-8 and TRBJ2-3; TRBD1 aligns across 9 bases. Germline V CDR1 and CDR2: SGHVS, FQNEAQ. The V gene end was trimmed by 2 bases and the J gene end by 2 bases; junction bases not matched to a gene: 5. The CDR3 length is 16 residues. The CDR3: CASSLTGTGPTDTQYF. The CDR3 DNA is TGTGCCAGCAGCTTAACGGGGACAGGGCCCACAGATACGCAGTATTTT.

This clonotype has at least ten counts. This rearrangement joins TRBV2 to TRBJ2-1; 7 nucleotides align to TRBD2. The germline gives CDR1 SNHLY, CDR2 FYNNEI. The length of the CDR3 is 13 residues. Germline trimming cut 3 bases from V and 7 bases from J; bases unmatched to any gene: 3. CDR3 bases: TGTGCCAGCAGTGAGGCGGGAGTGAATGAGCAGTTCTTC. Protein sequence: CASSEAGVNEQFF.

By share, this clonotype ranks as medium-sized. The chain combines TRBV29-1 with TRBJ1-4, with 9 bases aligning to TRBD1. V shed 3 bases and J 8 bases; nucleotides not matched to a gene: 4. This CDR3 has 13 residues. From germline, CDR1 is SQVTM and CDR2 ANQGSEA. The CDR3 nucleotides are TGCAGCGTTGAGTCGGGACAGGGAGAAAAACTGTTTTTT. Translated: CSVESGQGEKLFF.

Ten or more counts support this clonotype. Since a much larger clone is just one base distant, this may be a read error. This CDR3 is missing its conserved last phenylalanine or tryptophan, likely due to a read error. The chain has TRBV29-1 and TRBJ1-4; the match to TRBD1 covers 9 bases. V shed 0 bases and J 6 bases; nucleotides not matched to a gene: 2. Germline lookup yields CDR1 SQVTM and CDR2 ANQGSEA. This CDR3 is 14 amino acids long. CDR3 sequence reads: CSVEEGQGDEKLFL. CDR3 coding DNA: TGCAGCGTTGAAGAGGGACAGGGCGATGAAAAACTGTTTCTT.

This clonotype has a count of ten or more. The chain carries TRBV5-1 and TRBJ1-1; no clear D gene. Trimming cost V 4 bases and J 0 bases, with 16 bases left between them. Germline values: CDR1 SGHRS, CDR2 YFSETQ. The CDR3 is 16 residues long. The CDR3 spells CASSPRAGRMNTEAFF. The CDR3 nucleotides are TGCGCCAGCAGCCCGCGGGCGGGCAGGATGAACACTGAAGCTTTCTTT.

To note about this clonotype: The junction differs from germline at one of its ends, possibly a read error. The chain has TRBV20-1 and TRBJ2-7, with 8 nucleotides matching TRBD2. The CDR3 has 14 amino acids. Germline CDR1 is DFQATT and CDR2 is SNEGSKA (reference sequence). The CDR3 sequence: CSATSGSGDYEPYF. DNA for the CDR3: TGCAGTGCTACCTCGGGTAGCGGGGATTACGAGCCGTACTTC.

In this sample, this clonotype turned up many times. V and J are TRBV12-5 and TRBJ1-5; D might be TRBD1 (5 bases). Germline CDR1 and CDR2: LGHNT and FRNRAP. V lost 7 bases, J lost 6 bases, and 25 bases lay in between. The CDR3 loop spans 17 amino acids. This CDR3 is CASDNYAGRWVGQPQHF. The CDR3 coding sequence is TGTGCTAGTGATAACTACGCGGGGCGATGGGTTGGTCAGCCCCAGCATTTT.

This clonotype rates as medium-sized. The chain recombines TRBV4-3 with TRBJ2-1; a weak D match, TRBD1 (6 bases). The germline V and J ends were trimmed by 2 bases and 0 bases, with 14 bases remaining between them. The CDR3 has 17 residues. Germline CDR1 is LGHNA and CDR2 is YSLEER. The CDR3 DNA reads as TGCGCCAGCAGCCAAACTCTGACAGGCAGCTCCTACAATGAGCAGTTCTTC. Protein sequence: CASSQTLTGSSYNEQFF.

This clonotype was recorded at least ten times. V usage is TRBV27 and J usage is TRBJ2-3; TRBD2 matches at 8 bases. The germline gives CDR1 MNHEY, CDR2 SMNVEV (reference sequence). The ends lost 1 base at V and 5 bases at J; junction bases unmatched: 8. This CDR3 spans 16 amino acids. The CDR3 coding sequence is TGTGCCAGCAGTTTATTTGCCAGCGGGGGTCAAGATACGCAGTATTTT. Protein product: CASSLFASGGQDTQYF.

In its sample, this clonotype was seen a few times. Mismatch with germline at one junction end may stem from a read error. The V gene is TRBV12-5, the J gene TRBJ2-1; D call uncertain. The CDR3 runs 15 residues. From germline, CDR1 is LGHNT and CDR2 FRNRAP. The CDR3 bases are TGTGCTAGTGGCTTGGTACAAAGTAGCCCCAATGAGCAGCTCTTC. It codes for CASGLVQSSPNEQLF.

This clonotype was detected many times. The chain links TRBV24-1 to TRBJ2-7; D uncertain. Germline loops: CDR1 KGHDR, CDR2 SFDVKD. The CDR3 contains 14 residues. Trimming took 5 bases from V and 5 from J, leaving 15 bases between them. CDR3 protein: CATSVRPYKDEQYF. CDR3 in DNA: TGTGCCACCAGTGTTCGCCCCTATAAGGACGAGCAGTACTTC.

This clonotype has a count of ten or more. The J gene is TRBJ2-5, the V gene TRBV12-5; 8 nucleotides agree with TRBD2. CDR3 length: 15 amino acids. Germline CDR1 and CDR2: LGHNT and FRNRAP. With V trimmed by 6 bases and J by 9 bases, 15 bases remained unmatched. This CDR3 is CASGEAGAPVLAQYF. The CDR3, as DNA: TGTGCTAGTGGGGAAGCGGGGGCCCCCGTTTTGGCCCAGTACTTC.

This clonotype occurred many times. V gene TRBV5-1 combines with J gene TRBJ2-3; perhaps TRBD2 as D (6 bases). Trimming removed 2 bases at V and 3 bases at J, with 13 bases between. The CDR3 consists of 15 residues. The V gene's germline CDR1 is SGHRS and CDR2 YFSETQ. The CDR3 nucleotides read TGCGCCAGCAGCTTTCTAGCGTCCGGGACAGATACGCAGTATTTT. Encoded protein: CASSFLASGTDTQYF.

As to this clonotype: This likely reflects a read error, since a far larger clone is one base away. This chain connects TRBV4-3 to TRBJ1-1, with TRBD1 identical over 8 bases. CDR1 LGHNA and CDR2 YSLEER come from the germline V gene. V was clipped by 6 bases and J by 7 bases; unmatched bases: 10. The CDR3 extends over 14 amino acids. The CDR3 region is CASRSKQGDGEAFF. CDR3 bases: TGCGCCAGCAGATCTAAACAGGGGGATGGTGAAGCTTTCTTT.

As regards this clonotype: Relative to the germline gene, one junction end is altered; a read error may explain this. The chain joins TRBV12-3 or TRBV12-4 to TRBJ2-7, with TRBD2 matching over 8 bases. The CDR3 is 14 amino acids. The CDR3 spells CASSSSGGNYEQCF. Written as DNA, the CDR3 is TGTGCCAGCAGTTCGTCGGGGGGGAACTACGAGCAGTGCTTC.

The sample holds many counts of this clonotype. CDR3 sequence reads: CASSPGVGGQTEAFF. CDR3 nucleotide sequence: TGTGCCAGCAGCCCGGGGGTTGGGGGGCAGACTGAAGCTTTCTTT. The chain uses TRBV7-2 and TRBJ1-1, with D possibly being TRBD1 (6 bases). The V and J ends lost 5 bases and 5 bases respectively, with 18 bases between them. In germline, CDR1 is SGHTA, CDR2 FQGNSA. CDR3 length: 15 residues.

At least ten counts were recorded for this clonotype. The chain links TRBV27 to TRBJ2-5, with D tentatively TRBD2 (7 bases). With 2 bases removed from V and 4 bases from J, the gap between germline ends came to 11 bases. Germline V CDR1 and CDR2: MNHEY, SMNVEV (reference sequence). The CDR3 extends over 14 amino acids. CDR3 protein: CASSLTGGSETQYF. The CDR3 nucleotides read TGTGCCAGCAGTTTAACGGGGGGCTCAGAGACCCAGTACTTC.

This clonotype has a count of ten or more. The V and J genes are TRBV5-5 and TRBJ2-2; weak D call: TRBD2 (6 bases). The CDR3 extends over 18 amino acids. V shed 4 bases and J shed 0 bases, with 19 bases lying between them. Looked up from germline, CDR1 is SGHKS and CDR2 is YYEKEE (reference sequence). CDR3 region: CASSPARDLVTNTGELFF. For the CDR3, the DNA is TGTGCCAGCAGCCCAGCCAGGGACTTGGTGACGAACACCGGGGAGCTGTTTTTT.

This clonotype was recorded many times. The V and J genes are TRBV18 and TRBJ2-1; D is perhaps TRBD1 or TRBD2 (5 bases each). Germline CDR1 KGHSH, CDR2 LQKENI. V lost 5 bases and J lost 5, with 13 bases in between. This CDR3 has 14 residues. The CDR3 sequence is CASSASGADNEQFF. CDR3 in DNA: TGTGCCAGCTCAGCATCCGGGGCAGACAATGAGCAGTTCTTC.

This chain links TRBV7-8 with TRBJ1-5; maybe TRBD1 (6 bases). Germline V gives CDR1 SGHVS, CDR2 FQNEAQ. The CDR3 extends over 14 amino acids. V was clipped by 10 bases and J by 6 bases, with 19 bases between them. Here the CDR3 reads CAIQHGWGLQPQHF. The DNA for the CDR3 is TGTGCCATCCAACACGGGTGGGGGCTTCAGCCCCAGCATTTT.